The 8 T cell receptor beta chains listed next were all sequenced from one sample in a study of blood T cell repertoires in COVID-19. The protocol was immunoSEQ multiplex PCR, while the TCRdb copy is restricted to in-frame clones and leaves out a portion. The data contain roughly 61,000 clones, 80% to 95% of them singletons. Sequencing used peripheral blood. The receptors come from a man aged 80 or over with acute or convalescent COVID-19.

This chain links TRBV19 with TRBJ2-7; 10 nucleotides line up with TRBD1. With 5 bases clipped from V and 5 bases from J, the junction kept 9 bases outside the gene matches. Germline V gene data show CDR1 as LNHDA and CDR2 as SQIVND (reference sequence). CDR3 length: 15 amino acids. This CDR3 reads CASSPRTGGGNEQYF. DNA of the CDR3: TGTGCCAGTAGTCCCCGGACAGGGGGAGGCAACGAGCAGTACTTC.

In DNA, the CDR3 is TGTGCCAGTAGTCATAGACGGACAGGGACGACGGTCGAGGTCGAAAACACCATATATTTT. This codes for CASSHRRTGTTVEVENTIYF. V and J are TRBV19 and TRBJ1-3, with 8 bases aligning to TRBD1. The CDR3 is 20 amino acids. Germline V gives CDR1 LNHDA, CDR2 SQIVND (reference sequence). V lost 5 bases, J lost 6 bases, and 24 bases stayed unmatched.

A note on this clone: Other DNA sequences from this sample encode an identical CDR3 as well. This rearrangement joins TRBV7-9 to TRBJ1-6; 9 bases are shared with TRBD1. Germline assignment: CDR1 SEHNR and CDR2 FQNEAQ (reference sequence). Trimming removed 5 bases from V and 0 bases from J; junction bases left unmatched: 5. This CDR3 has 17 amino acids. This chain's CDR3 is CASSIDRGSSYNSPLHF. The CDR3, as DNA: TGTGCCAGCAGCATCGACAGGGGGAGCTCCTATAATTCACCCCTCCACTTT.

The chain is built from TRBV4-1 and TRBJ2-1, with 8 bases fitting TRBD2. The CDR3 is made up of 17 amino acids. The V gene's germline CDR1 is MGHRA and CDR2 YSYEKL. Germline trimming cut 0 bases from V and 9 bases from J; bases unmatched to any gene: 13. This CDR3 reads CASSQEVEGRGAREQFF. CDR3 in DNA: TGCGCCAGCAGCCAAGAGGTCGAAGGGCGGGGGGCCCGTGAGCAGTTCTTC.

The chain couples TRBV5-1 to TRBJ1-2, with TRBD1 identical over 11 bases. Per germline, CDR1 SGHRS and CDR2 YFSETQ. Trimming removed 5 bases from V and 2 bases from J; junction bases left unmatched: 5. The CDR3 has 15 residues. CDR3 amino acids: CASRLGTGGNYGYTF. The DNA for the CDR3 is TGCGCCAGCAGGCTTGGGACAGGGGGGAACTATGGCTACACCTTC. The full variable domain, its missing parts supplied by reference TRBV5-1 and TRBJ1-2, is KAGVTQTPRYLIKTRGQQVTLSCSPISGHRSVSWYQQTPGQGLQFLFEYFSETQRNKGNFPGRFSGRQFSNSRSEMNVSTLELGDSALYLCASRLGTGGNYGYTFGSGTRLTVV.

The V gene is TRBV5-1, the J gene TRBJ2-7; 7 bases match TRBD1. The germline V gene has CDR1 SGHRS and CDR2 YFSETQ. This CDR3 has 15 amino acids. Unmatched junction bases numbered 11, after V lost 5 bases and J lost 3 bases. This chain's CDR3 is CASRITGDPFYEQYF. CDR3 in DNA: TGCGCCAGCAGAATCACAGGGGACCCCTTCTACGAGCAGTACTTC.

This chain connects TRBV27 to TRBJ2-7; possible D gene TRBD2, 5 bases. The CDR3 is 15 residues long. Germline-derived CDR1 and CDR2 are MNHEY and SMNVEV (reference sequence). V lost 2 bases to trimming and J lost 0 bases, with 11 bases between them. The CDR3 DNA is TGTGCCAGCAGTTTAGGAGGACCCGCCTCCTACGAGCAGTACTTC. Translated, it gives CASSLGGPASYEQYF.

The rearrangement joins TRBV5-1 to TRBJ1-1; a weak D match, TRBD1 (5 bases). Between the trimmed V and J ends, which lost 1 base and 3 bases, there was a span of 7 bases. Germline-derived CDR1 and CDR2 are SGHRS and YFSETQ. This CDR3 region has 13 residues. The CDR3 DNA sequence: TGCGCCAGCAGCTTGAAAGGGGACACTGAAGCTTTCTTT. Protein sequence: CASSLKGDTEAFF.